Each of the 5 T cell receptor beta chains below was sequenced from the same sample in a study of blood T cells in healthy people across ages. For the second PCR, which ran for about 6 to 12 cycles, a sample-barcoded 5' primer and a J-beta primer mix were used. TCRdb re-called the 5' RACE reads through MiXCR, storing one row per CDR3 protein. The table has around 1,900,000 distinct CDR3 sequences, more than 35% seen once. The sequenced material came from blood. Receptors originate from a human donor in good health.

The chain employs TRBV29-1 and TRBJ1-4; D perhaps matches TRBD1 (5 bases). This CDR3 is built from 12 residues. CDR1 and CDR2 from the germline V gene are SQVTM and ANQGSEA. Trimming removed 3 bases at V and 11 bases at J, with 13 bases between. The CDR3 DNA is TGCAGCGTTGAGGGGCTGCGAGGTAAACTGTTTTTT. Translating gives CSVEGLRGKLFF.

The CDR3: CASSPEEPADTQYF. CDR3 coding DNA: TGTGCCAGCAGCCCAGAGGAGCCCGCAGATACGCAGTATTTT. This chain joins TRBV9 and TRBJ2-3; D gene uncertain. Germline CDR1 reads SGDLS; CDR2 reads YYNGEE. Trimming shortened V by 4 bases and J by 4 bases, and 13 bases separated the two germline ends. The CDR3 has 14 amino acids.

CDR3 sequence (DNA): TGCAGTGCTAGAGAGGGATCGGTGAACACTGAAGCTTTCTTT. Residues: CSAREGSVNTEAFF. The rearrangement joins TRBV20-1 to TRBJ1-1; D gene uncertain. Germline CDR1 DFQATT, CDR2 SNEGSKA (reference sequence). V lost 0 bases and J lost 0, with 8 bases in between. The CDR3 is 14 residues long.

V and J are TRBV6-1 and TRBJ1-4, with 7 bases matching TRBD1. CDR3 length equals 15 residues. J gave up 5 bases and V 2 bases, and 5 bases lay outside the gene matches. The germline V gene encodes CDR1 MNHNS and CDR2 SASEGT. The CDR3 nucleotides are TGTGCCAGCAGTGAATACGGGACAGTGAATGAAAAACTGTTTTTT. Amino acid sequence: CASSEYGTVNEKLFF.

The V and J genes are TRBV4-1 and TRBJ2-4; possibly TRBD1 for D (5 bases). V lost 4 bases, J lost 0 bases, and 19 bases lay in between. The CDR3 sequence is 18 residues long. Germline CDR1 MGHRA, CDR2 YSYEKL. CDR3 region: CASSPSPDSRLAKNIQYF. CDR3 nucleotides: TGCGCCAGCAGCCCCTCCCCTGACAGCCGTTTAGCCAAAAACATTCAGTACTTC.